Listed below are T cell receptor beta chains from one sample, sequenced in a study of beta chain features in type 1 diabetes. TCRdb keeps only in-frame clones here, not all; method: immunoSEQ multiplex PCR. The table includes 350,000 to 400,000 clones, 10% to 15% detected once. Material for sequencing was naive CD4+ T cells from blood. The source of these receptors is a woman under 30 with type 1 diabetes. The CDR3 runs from the conserved cysteine through the conserved F or W. The D gene is left open where the match is weak. Clone size is given for some rows only: seen once, a few or many times, or a class if the clone is expanded.

TGTGCCAGCAGCCCGGTCGCGACAGCTAACTATGGCTACACCTTC	CASSPVATANYGYTF	.	TRBJ1-2	once	TRBV9
TGTGCCATCAGTGAGCTAGCGGCTAGCACAGATACGCAGTATTTT	CAISELAASTDTQYF	TRBD2	TRBJ2-3	.	TRBV10-3
TGTGCCAGCAGCTTAAATATCGATAGCGGCGGGCAAGAGACCCAGTACTTC	CASSLNIDSGGQETQYF	.	TRBJ2-5	few	TRBV7-3
TGCAGCGTAGCCCGCCAGACAGGGGGCATGAACACTGAAGCTTTCTTT	CSVARQTGGMNTEAFF	TRBD1	TRBJ1-1	few	TRBV29-1
TGTGCCAGTAGTCCGTGGGAGAAAGAGACCCAGTACTTC	CASSPWEKETQYF	.	TRBJ2-5	.	TRBV19
TGTGCCAGCAGCACGGGACAGGGCCCAGATACGCAGTATTTT	CASSTGQGPDTQYF	TRBD1	TRBJ2-3	once	TRBV28
TGCGCCAGCAGCTCTTCGGGAGGCTCCTACAATGAGCAGTTCTTC	CASSSSGGSYNEQFF	TRBD2	TRBJ2-1	few	TRBV5-1
TGTGCCAGCAGTGAGGGGGACAGGGTAGGCTACACCTTC	CASSEGDRVGYTF	TRBD1	TRBJ1-2	.	TRBV25-1
TGCAGCGGGGCACAGGGGGCAGACGACGAGCAGTACTTC	CSGAQGADDEQYF	TRBD1	TRBJ2-7	.	TRBV29-1
TGCGCCAGCAGCTTGGCCCTCGTAGCGGGGGGGGCTAATGAGCAGTTCTTC	CASSLALVAGGANEQFF	TRBD2	TRBJ2-1	few	TRBV5-1
TGTGCCAGCAGTTTAAAAGGAGATGGCTACACCTTC	CASSLKGDGYTF	.	TRBJ1-2	few	TRBV28
TGCACCAGCCAGGATAGCGGGCCCACCGAGGGCCATGAGCAGTTCTTC	CTSQDSGPTEGHEQFF	.	TRBJ2-1	few	TRBV1
TGTGCCAGCAGCTTACTGCTAGCGGGAGGCTATTACGAGCAGTACTTC	CASSLLLAGGYYEQYF	TRBD2	TRBJ2-7	few	TRBV7-2
TGTGCCAGCAGCAAGAGACAGACCCTCCGTAACACTGAAGCTTTCTTT	CASSKRQTLRNTEAFF	.	TRBJ1-1	few	TRBV14
TGTGCCAGCAGTCCCCAGGGGCTTCCCTACGAGCAGTACTTC	CASSPQGLPYEQYF	.	TRBJ2-7	few	TRBV2
TGTGCCAGCAGTTTAGGGCTAGCGGGAGCATCTTACGAGCAGTACTTC	CASSLGLAGASYEQYF	TRBD2	TRBJ2-7	few	TRBV28
TGTGCCAGCAGCTTAGATAGATCAGCGGGGGGGGTCAATGAGCAGTTCTTC	CASSLDRSAGGVNEQFF	TRBD2	TRBJ2-1	few	TRBV11-2
TGTGCCACCAGCAGGGAGGGTTATGGCTACACCTTC	CATSREGYGYTF	.	TRBJ1-2	.	TRBV15
TGTGCCAGCCGCAGACAGGGTTGGACAGATACGCAGTATTTT	CASRRQGWTDTQYF	TRBD1	TRBJ2-3	.	TRBV27
TGTGCCAGCAGTTTACCCCAGGCCTACACAGATACGCAGTATTTT	CASSLPQAYTDTQYF	.	TRBJ2-3	few	TRBV28
TGCGCCAGCAGTTCGACTGACAGGGACACTGAAGCTTTCTTT	CASSSTDRDTEAFF	TRBD1	TRBJ1-1	few	TRBV5-1
TGCAGCGAAAATCCAGGGGGTAGTGGCTACACCTTC	CSENPGGSGYTF	TRBD1	TRBJ1-2	few	TRBV29-1
TGTGCCAGCAGCCGGGGACAGACATATGGCTACACCTTC	CASSRGQTYGYTF	TRBD1	TRBJ1-2	few	TRBV28
TGTGCCATCAGTGCCCGGGACAACGAGCAGTACTTC	CAISARDNEQYF	.	TRBJ2-7	few	TRBV10-3
TGCGCCAGCAGCTCTGGCCCCGGACAGTACTCCTACAATGAGCAGTTCTTC	CASSSGPGQYSYNEQFF	.	TRBJ2-1	few	TRBV5-1
TGTGCCAGCAGCCTTCCCCCTACCTACGAGCAGTACTTC	CASSLPPTYEQYF	.	TRBJ2-7	.	TRBV11-2
TGTGCCAGCAGTGAAGCAGGTCCCTTGGGACAATCCTACGAGCAGTACTTC	CASSEAGPLGQSYEQYF	.	TRBJ2-7	few	TRBV2
TGTGCCGGAGAGTTGGACACTGAAGCTTTCTTT	CAGELDTEAFF	.	TRBJ1-1	.	TRBV2
TGCGCCAGCAGCTTGGCCCCTAGCGGTTCCTACGAGCAGTACTTC	CASSLAPSGSYEQYF	TRBD2	TRBJ2-7	few	TRBV5-1
TGCGCCAGCAGTGCCGGACAGGGGAACACTGAAGCTTTCTTT	CASSAGQGNTEAFF	TRBD1	TRBJ1-1	few	TRBV4-1
TGTGCCTGGGGACTAGGACAGACGGGGGAGCAGTTCTTC	CAWGLGQTGEQFF	.	TRBJ2-1	few	TRBV30
TGTGCCAGCAGCCCCAGTGGTACGCAGTATTTT	CASSPSGTQYF	.	TRBJ2-3	.	TRBV14
TGTGCCAGCTCCCCACGGGACGCGGGGGCGACAGATACGCAGTATTTT	CASSPRDAGATDTQYF	.	TRBJ2-3	.	TRBV18
TGTGCCAGCACCCAACGGATAGCGACTAGCGGGGTTCACGAGCAGTACTTC	CASTQRIATSGVHEQYF	TRBD2	TRBJ2-7	.	TRBV14
TGCGCCAGCAGCCGCCTTTGGGAGACCCCACTAGAGACCCAGTACTTC	CASSRLWETPLETQYF	.	TRBJ2-5	few	TRBV4-3
TGCGCCAGCAGCCAAGCCGACAGAACCTACGAGCAGTACTTC	CASSQADRTYEQYF	.	TRBJ2-7	few	TRBV4-3
TGTGCCAGCAGCTCGGGACAGGGACCCTACGAGCAGTACTTC	CASSSGQGPYEQYF	TRBD1	TRBJ2-7	few	TRBV14
TGTGCCAGCAGCGCTCAACAGGGTTACGAGCAGTACTTC	CASSAQQGYEQYF	.	TRBJ2-7	.	TRBV9
TGTGCCAGCAGTCCAGGATCATGGGACAGGGGTAAGGGTGAGCAGTTCTTC	CASSPGSWDRGKGEQFF	TRBD1	TRBJ2-1	.	TRBV25-1
TGTGCCAGCAGCTTGTTAGCGGGGGGGCGGACAGATACGCAGTATTTT	CASSLLAGGRTDTQYF	TRBD2	TRBJ2-3	.	TRBV7-2
TGTGCCAGCAGCTTAGCCCGTTGGGGGACAGCTAATGAAAAACTGTTTTTT	CASSLARWGTANEKLFF	TRBD1	TRBJ1-4	.	TRBV11-2
TGTGCCAGCAGCTCGGGACTAGCGGGACCCTACGAGCAGTACTTC	CASSSGLAGPYEQYF	TRBD2	TRBJ2-7	.	TRBV5-4
TGCGCCAGCAGCTTGAATGCCCCGACAGGGGGAGATACGCAGTATTTT	CASSLNAPTGGDTQYF	TRBD1	TRBJ2-3	few	TRBV5-1
TGTGCCAGCAATAGGGAGCACGCAGATACGCAGTATTTT	CASNREHADTQYF	.	TRBJ2-3	few	TRBV21-1